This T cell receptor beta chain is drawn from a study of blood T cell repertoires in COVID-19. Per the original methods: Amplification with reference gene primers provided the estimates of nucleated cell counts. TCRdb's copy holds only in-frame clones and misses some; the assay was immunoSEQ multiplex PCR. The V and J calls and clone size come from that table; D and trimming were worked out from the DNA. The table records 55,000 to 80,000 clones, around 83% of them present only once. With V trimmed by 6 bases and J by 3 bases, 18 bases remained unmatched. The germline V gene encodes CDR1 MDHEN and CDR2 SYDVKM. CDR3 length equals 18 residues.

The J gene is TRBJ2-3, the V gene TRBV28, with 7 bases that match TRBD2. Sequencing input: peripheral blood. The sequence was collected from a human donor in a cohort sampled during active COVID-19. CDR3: CASSPDQAGGSGTDTQYF. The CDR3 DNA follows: TGTGCCAGCAGCCCCGACCAGGCTGGCGGGAGTGGGACAGATACGCAGTATTTT.